Reported below is one TCR beta chain. Its cognate antigen is unknown. Profiling of TCR beta VDJ combinations and CDR3 sequences used genomic DNA as template. A single record per CDR3 protein comes from TCRdb applying MiXCR to the reads. This sample has roughly 420,000 distinct CDR3 sequences, with approximately 70% found just once. Losses at the gene ends were 5 bases for V and 5 bases for J; bases not matched to a gene: 11. The CDR3 is made up of 18 amino acids. The data originate from a study of CD8+CD57+ T cells in acquired aplastic anemia. The overall study: Recorded DNA amounts for sorted CD4+ and CD8+ cells had an average of approximately 3 ug. In CD4+ cells, healthy donors produced an average of roughly 11 million reads. Study-level findings and limits: No significant difference in CD8+ Simpson's diversity was found between patients and controls. The number of CD8+ CDR3 sequences shared by patients and controls was about 30.

The source material was sorted CD4+, CD8+, or CD8+CD57+ T cells (not recorded which) from PBMCs. The TCR comes from a human donor in good health, serving as a control. The chain has TRBV12-3 or TRBV12-4 and TRBJ2-6, with 11 positions matching TRBD1. The CDR3 spells CASSIGQGAALRANVLTF. CDR3 bases: TGTGCCAGCAGTATAGGACAGGGGGCCGCTCTTCGGGCCAACGTCCTGACTTTC.